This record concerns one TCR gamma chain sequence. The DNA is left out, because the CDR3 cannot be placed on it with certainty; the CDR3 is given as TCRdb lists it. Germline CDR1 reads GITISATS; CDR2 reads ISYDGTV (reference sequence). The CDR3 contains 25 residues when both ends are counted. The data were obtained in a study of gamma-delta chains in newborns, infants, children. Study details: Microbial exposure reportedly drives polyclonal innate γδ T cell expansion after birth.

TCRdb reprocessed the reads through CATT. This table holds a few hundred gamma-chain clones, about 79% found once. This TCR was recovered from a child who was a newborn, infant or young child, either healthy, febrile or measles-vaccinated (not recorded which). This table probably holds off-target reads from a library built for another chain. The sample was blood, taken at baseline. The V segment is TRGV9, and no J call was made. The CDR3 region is CACDTWTQSSWDTRQMFFGTGIKLF.